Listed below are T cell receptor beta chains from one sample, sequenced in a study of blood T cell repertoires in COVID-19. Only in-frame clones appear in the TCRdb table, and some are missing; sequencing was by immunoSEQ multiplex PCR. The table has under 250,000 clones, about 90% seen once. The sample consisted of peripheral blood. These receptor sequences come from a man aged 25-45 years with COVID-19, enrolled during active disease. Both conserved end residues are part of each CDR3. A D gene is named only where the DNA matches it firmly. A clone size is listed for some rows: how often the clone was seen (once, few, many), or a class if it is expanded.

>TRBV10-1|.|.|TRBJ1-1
TGCGCCAGCAGTGAGGACAGGAAGATAACCATGAACACTGAAGCTTTCTTT
CASSEDRKITMNTEAFF
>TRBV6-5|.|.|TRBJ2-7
TGTGCCAGCAGTTACGCGACAGGAACCTACGAGCAGTACTTC
CASSYATGTYEQYF
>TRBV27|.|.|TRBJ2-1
TGTGCCAGCAGTTTTTTCGGGGGGCTGGACAATGAGCAGTTCTTC
CASSFFGGLDNEQFF
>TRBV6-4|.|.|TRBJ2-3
TGTGCCAGCAGTGATTACCCAGGGACAGATACGCAGTATTTT
CASSDYPGTDTQYF
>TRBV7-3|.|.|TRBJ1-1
TGTGCCAGCAGCTTAAATTCAGGGACTGAAGCTTTCTTT
CASSLNSGTEAFF
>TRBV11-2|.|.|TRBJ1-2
TGTGCCAGCAGCGTTACTCGGGGGAACAACTATGGCTACACCTTC
CASSVTRGNNYGYTF
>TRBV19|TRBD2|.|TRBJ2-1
TGTGCCAGTAGTGTAAGGGGGACTAGCGGGAACAATGAGCAGTTCTTC
CASSVRGTSGNNEQFF
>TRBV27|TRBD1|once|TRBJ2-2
TGTGCCAGCAGTTCCAGGGGGTCTAACGGGGAGCTGTTTTTT
CASSSRGSNGELFF
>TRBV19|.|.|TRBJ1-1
TGTGCCAGTAATTCCCCGGGGGAGGTCACTGAAGCTTTCTTT
CASNSPGEVTEAFF
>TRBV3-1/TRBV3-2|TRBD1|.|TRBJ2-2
TGTGCCAGCAGCCCTACCGGACAGGGGAAGGACGGGGAGCTGTTTTTT
CASSPTGQGKDGELFF
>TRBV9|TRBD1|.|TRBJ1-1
TGTGCCAGCAGTGCTCAGGGGGCCAACACTGAAGCTTTCTTT
CASSAQGANTEAFF
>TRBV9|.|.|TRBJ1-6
TGTGCCAGCAGCGTAGACGGGGAATCTAATTCACCCCTCCACTTT
CASSVDGESNSPLHF
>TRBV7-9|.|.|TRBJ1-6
TGTGCCAGCAGCTTAGGACAGAGCTCCTATAATTCACCCCTCCACTTT
CASSLGQSSYNSPLHF
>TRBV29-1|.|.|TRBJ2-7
TGCAGCGTCGTCTATGTCGGGTTGCAGTGGAACGAGCAGTACTTC
CSVVYVGLQWNEQYF
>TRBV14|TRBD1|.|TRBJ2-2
TGTGCCAGCAGCCAAGTAAGGACAGGGGCGAACACCGGGGAGCTGTTTTTT
CASSQVRTGANTGELFF
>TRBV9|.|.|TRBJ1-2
TGTGCCAGCAGCGTAGAAGGCGCGGGAGGCTACACCTTC
CASSVEGAGGYTF
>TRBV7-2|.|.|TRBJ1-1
TGTGCCAGCAGCCGCACGGGACGGGACTTGGAAGCTTTCTTT
CASSRTGRDLEAFF
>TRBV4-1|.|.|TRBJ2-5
TGCGCCAGCAGCCAAGCACCACCCGGATTGGAGGAGACCCAGTACTTC
CASSQAPPGLEETQYF
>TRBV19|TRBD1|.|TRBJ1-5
TGTGCCAGTAGTATAATAGGGGGCGGGTATGGCAATCAGCCCCAGCATTTT
CASSIIGGGYGNQPQHF
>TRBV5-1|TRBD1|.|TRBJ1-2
TGCGCCAGCAGCCCCGGGCAGGGGGCTCACGTTGGCTACACCTTC
CASSPGQGAHVGYTF
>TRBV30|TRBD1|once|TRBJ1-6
TGTGCCTGGAGAGACCGGGACAGGGTTAATTCACCCCTCCACTTT
CAWRDRDRVNSPLHF
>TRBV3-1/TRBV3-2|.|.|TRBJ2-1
TGTGCCAGCAGCCAAGATAGGGGGGGCAGAGTGCACTACAATGAGCAGTTCTTC
CASSQDRGGRVHYNEQFF
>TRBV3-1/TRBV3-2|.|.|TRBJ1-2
TGTGCCAGCAGCCAAGATTTTTCAGGGGCTAACGGCTACACCTTC
CASSQDFSGANGYTF
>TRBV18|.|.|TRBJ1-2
TGTGCCAGCTCACTTAAACAACCCAGGGATCCTGGGTATGGCTACACCTTC
CASSLKQPRDPGYGYTF
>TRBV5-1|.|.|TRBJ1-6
TGCGCCAGCAGCTTGGTGGCCAGTTCACGATCACCCCTCCACTTT
CASSLVASSRSPLHF
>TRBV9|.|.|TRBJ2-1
TGTGCCAGCAGCGTTACCCGGGGTCCCTACAATGAGCAGTTCTTC
CASSVTRGPYNEQFF
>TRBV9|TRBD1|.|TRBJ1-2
TGTGCCAGCAGCGCCGACAGGGGTGATGACTATGGCTACACCTTC
CASSADRGDDYGYTF
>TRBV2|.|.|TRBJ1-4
TGTGCCAGCAAGGTTGATATTCGGAGTGAAAAACTGTTTTTT
CASKVDIRSEKLFF
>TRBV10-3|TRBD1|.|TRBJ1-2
TGTGCCACCGGACAGGGGTCTAACTATGGCTACACCTTC
CATGQGSNYGYTF
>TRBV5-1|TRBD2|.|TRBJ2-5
TGCGCCAGCAGCTTGGTTCGAGCGGGGGGGCAAGAGACCCAGTACTTC
CASSLVRAGGQETQYF
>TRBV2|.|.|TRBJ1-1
TGTGCCAGCAGTGAACGAGTTGGGAACACTGAAGCTTTCTTT
CASSERVGNTEAFF
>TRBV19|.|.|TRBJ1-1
TGTGCCAGTACCGATGGGCCTTCCAGGAACACTGAAGCTTTCTTT
CASTDGPSRNTEAFF
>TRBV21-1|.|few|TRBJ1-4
TGTGCCAGCAGCCCTCCTCGGGAGGGGGCGCTCAAAAAACTGTTTTTT
CASSPPREGALKKLFF
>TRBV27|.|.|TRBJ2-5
TGTGCCAGCAGTTTATATCCTAGCCCCCAAGAGACCCAGTACTTC
CASSLYPSPQETQYF
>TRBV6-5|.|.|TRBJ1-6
TGTGCCAGCAGTACTGACGGACAGACACCCCTCCACTTT
CASSTDGQTPLHF
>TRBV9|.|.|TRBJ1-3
TGTGCCAGCAGCGTGTCTAGGGGTGCTGGAAACACCATATATTTT
CASSVSRGAGNTIYF
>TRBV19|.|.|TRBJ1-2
TGTGCCAGTCGAGACAGGTCCCCGGGTGGCTACACCTTC
CASRDRSPGGYTF
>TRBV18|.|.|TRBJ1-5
TGTGCCAGCTCACCCCCCGGTGGAGGGCCCGGCGGGAATCAGCCCCAGCATTTT
CASSPPGGGPGGNQPQHF
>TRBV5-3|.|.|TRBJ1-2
TGTGCCAGAAGGCACGACAGACCCTTTGGCTACACCTTC
CARRHDRPFGYTF
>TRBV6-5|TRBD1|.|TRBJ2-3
TGTGCCAGCAGTTACTTGACAGGGGGCACAGATACGCAGTATTTT
CASSYLTGGTDTQYF
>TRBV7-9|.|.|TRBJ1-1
TGTGCCAGCAGCTTAGTTGCCAGGGGAGATGTAGCTGAAGCTTTCTTT
CASSLVARGDVAEAFF
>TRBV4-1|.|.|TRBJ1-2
TGCGCCAGCAGCCAAGATGTGAGAAACTATGGCTACACCTTC
CASSQDVRNYGYTF
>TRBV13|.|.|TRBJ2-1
TGTGCCAGCAGCTTAGAGCCCAATGAGCAGTTCTTC
CASSLEPNEQFF
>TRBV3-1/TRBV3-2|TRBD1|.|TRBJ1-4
TGTGCCAGCAGCCAGGGGACAGCGGTTGAAAAACTGTTTTTT
CASSQGTAVEKLFF
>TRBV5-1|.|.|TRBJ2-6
TGCGCCAGCAGCTTGAAGAGGGTTGGGGCCAACGTCCTGACTTTC
CASSLKRVGANVLTF
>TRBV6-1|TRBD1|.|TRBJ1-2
TGTGCCAGCAGTGAAAGGACAGGATCAAGGCAGAATGGCTACACCTTC
CASSERTGSRQNGYTF
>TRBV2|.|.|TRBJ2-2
TGTGCCAGAGCGGGTGGTGACACCGGGGAGCTGTTTTTT
CARAGGDTGELFF
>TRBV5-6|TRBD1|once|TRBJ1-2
TGTGCCAGCAGCACCGGGACAGTTGGCTACACCTTC
CASSTGTVGYTF
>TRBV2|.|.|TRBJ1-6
TGTGCCAGCAGTGAAGGGAGAGCTACTCATTCACCCCTCCACTTT
CASSEGRATHSPLHF
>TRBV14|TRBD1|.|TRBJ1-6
TGTGCCAGCCGCGGACAGGCCTATAATTCACCCCTCCACTTT
CASRGQAYNSPLHF
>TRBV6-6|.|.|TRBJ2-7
TGTGCCAGCAGTTACCTACAGGGTTCCTACGAGCAGTACTTC
CASSYLQGSYEQYF
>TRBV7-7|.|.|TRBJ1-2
TGTGCCAGCAGCGCCGGTCCTCGCAACTGGTATGGCTACACCTTC
CASSAGPRNWYGYTF
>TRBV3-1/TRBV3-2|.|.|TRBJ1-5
TGTGCCAGCAGCCAAGCGGGGGGGCTCAGACAGCCCCAGCATTTT
CASSQAGGLRQPQHF
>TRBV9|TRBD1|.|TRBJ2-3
TGTGCCAGCAGCGTGACGGGACAGAGCACAGATACGCAGTATTTT
CASSVTGQSTDTQYF
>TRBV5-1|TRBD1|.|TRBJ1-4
TGCGCCAGCAGCTGGGGACAGGGGGCTAGGGAAAAACTGTTTTTT
CASSWGQGAREKLFF
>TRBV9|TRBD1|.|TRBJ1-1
TGTGCCAGCAGCGAGACGGGACAGGGATACACTGAAGCTTTCTTT
CASSETGQGYTEAFF
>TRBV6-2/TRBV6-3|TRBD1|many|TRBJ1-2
TGTGCCAGCAGTTACTCGATTAAGGGACAGGGCGATGGCTACACCTTC
CASSYSIKGQGDGYTF
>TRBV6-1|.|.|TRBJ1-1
TGTGCCAGCAGTACCATCTCCGGGAACACTGAAGCTTTCTTT
CASSTISGNTEAFF
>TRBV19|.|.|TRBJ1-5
TGTGCCAGTACCCCGCAGGCGGACTTCAATCAGCCCCAGCATTTT
CASTPQADFNQPQHF
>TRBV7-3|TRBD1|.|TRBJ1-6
TGTGCCAGCAGCTTAGGACAGGGAACGCCCCTCCACTTT
CASSLGQGTPLHF